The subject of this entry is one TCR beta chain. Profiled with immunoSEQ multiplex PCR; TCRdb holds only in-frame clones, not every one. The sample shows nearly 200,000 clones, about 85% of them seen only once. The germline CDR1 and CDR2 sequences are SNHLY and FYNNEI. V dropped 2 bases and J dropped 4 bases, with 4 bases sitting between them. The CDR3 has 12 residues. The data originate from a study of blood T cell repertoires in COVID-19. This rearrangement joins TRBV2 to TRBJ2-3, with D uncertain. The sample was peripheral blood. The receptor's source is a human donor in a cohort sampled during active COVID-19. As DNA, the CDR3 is TGTGCCAGCAGTGAATCCGCAGATACGCAGTATTTT. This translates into CASSESADTQYF. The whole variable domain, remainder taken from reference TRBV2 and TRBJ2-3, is EPEVTQTPSHQVTQMGQEVILRCVPISNHLYFYWYRQILGQKVEFLVSFYNNEISEKSEIFDDQFSVERPDGSNFTLKIRSTKLEDSAMYFCASSESADTQYFGPGTRLTVL.